This note documents a single T cell receptor beta chain sequence. TCR beta VDJ and CDR3 profiling used genomic DNA as template. TCRdb reprocessed the reads via MiXCR and lists one record per CDR3 protein. Of 200,000 to 250,000 distinct CDR3 sequences listed, 30% to 40% are singletons. The sample is drawn from a study of CD8+CD57+ T cells in acquired aplastic anemia. This CDR3 has 16 residues. CDR1 is LGHNA, CDR2 YNFKEQ, per germline. Trimming pared 1 base from V and 7 bases from J, leaving 17 bases between. The chain combines TRBV4-2 with TRBJ2-1; D may be TRBD2 (7 bases). The specimen sequenced was sorted CD4+, CD8+, or CD8+CD57+ T cells (not recorded which) from PBMCs. This sequence was found in a human donor in good health, serving as a control. Here the CDR3 DNA reads TGTGCCAGCAGCCAAGCTGGCGGGGGCCCTCGGAATGAGCAGTTCTTC. Encoded protein: CASSQAGGGPRNEQFF.